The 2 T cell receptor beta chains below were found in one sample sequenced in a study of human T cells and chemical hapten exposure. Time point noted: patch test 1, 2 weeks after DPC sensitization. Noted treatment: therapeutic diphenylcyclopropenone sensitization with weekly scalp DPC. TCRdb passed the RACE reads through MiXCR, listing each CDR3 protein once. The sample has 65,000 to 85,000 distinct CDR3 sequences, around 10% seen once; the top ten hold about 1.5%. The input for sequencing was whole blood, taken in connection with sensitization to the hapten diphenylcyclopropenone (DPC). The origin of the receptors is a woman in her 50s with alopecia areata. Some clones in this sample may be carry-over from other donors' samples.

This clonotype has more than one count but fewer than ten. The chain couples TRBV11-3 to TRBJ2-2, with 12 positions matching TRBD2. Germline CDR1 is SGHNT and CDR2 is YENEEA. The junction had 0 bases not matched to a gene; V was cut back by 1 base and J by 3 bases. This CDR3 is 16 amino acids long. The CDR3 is CASSLGLAGDTGELFF. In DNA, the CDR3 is TGTGCCAGCAGCTTAGGACTAGCGGGGGACACCGGGGAGCTGTTTTTT. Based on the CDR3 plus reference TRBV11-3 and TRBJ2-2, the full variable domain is EAGVVQSPRYKIIEKKQPVAFWCNPISGHNTLYWYLQNLGQGPELLIRYENEEAVDDSQLPKDRFSAERLKGVDSTLKIQPAELGDSAVYLCASSLGLAGDTGELFFGEGSRLTVL.

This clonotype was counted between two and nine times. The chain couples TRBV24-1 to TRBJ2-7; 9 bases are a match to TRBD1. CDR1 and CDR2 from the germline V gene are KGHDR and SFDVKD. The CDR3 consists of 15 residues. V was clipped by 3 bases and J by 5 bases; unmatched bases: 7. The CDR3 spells CATSDTGTGSHEQYF. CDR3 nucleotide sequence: TGTGCCACCAGTGATACCGGGACAGGGTCCCACGAGCAGTACTTC.